This T cell receptor beta chain was captured by sequencing in a study of cytomegalovirus exposure and HLA in healthy donors. In its sample, this clone was seen a few times. Germline-derived CDR1 and CDR2 are LNHNV and YYDKDF (reference sequence). This CDR3 is built from 17 residues. V dropped 1 base and J dropped 0 bases, with 16 bases sitting between them. Both 60 Vbeta primers and 13 Jbeta primers went into the PCR. Clones were read by immunoSEQ multiplex PCR, and TCRdb kept only the in-frame ones, dropping some. The sample has about 82,000 clones; 63% are singletons. The rearrangement links TRBV15 to TRBJ2-7, with D possibly being TRBD2 (5 bases). The TCR was taken from a woman between 40 and 50 years old in good health and CMV-seropositive. The specimen sequenced was PBMCs. For the CDR3, the DNA is TGTGCCACCAGCAGAGGAGGGTCCCGCGGATACTCCTACGAGCAGTACTTC. This sequence encodes CATSRGGSRGYSYEQYF.